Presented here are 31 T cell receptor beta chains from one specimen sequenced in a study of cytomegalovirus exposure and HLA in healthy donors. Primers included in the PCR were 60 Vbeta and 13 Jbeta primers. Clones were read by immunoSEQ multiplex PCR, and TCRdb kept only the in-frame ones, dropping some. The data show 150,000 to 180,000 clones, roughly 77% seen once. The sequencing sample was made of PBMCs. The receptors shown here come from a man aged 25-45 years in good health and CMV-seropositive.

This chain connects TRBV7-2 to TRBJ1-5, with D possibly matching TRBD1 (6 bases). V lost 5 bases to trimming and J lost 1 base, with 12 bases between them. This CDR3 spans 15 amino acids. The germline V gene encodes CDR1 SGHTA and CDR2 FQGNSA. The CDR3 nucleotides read TGTGCCAGCAGCATCTACAGGGAGAGCAATCAGCCCCAGCATTTT. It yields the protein CASSIYRESNQPQHF.

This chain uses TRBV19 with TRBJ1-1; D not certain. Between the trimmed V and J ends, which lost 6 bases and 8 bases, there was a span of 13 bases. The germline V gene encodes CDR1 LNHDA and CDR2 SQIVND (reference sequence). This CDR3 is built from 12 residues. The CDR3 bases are TGTGCCAGTAGGATGGGCCCTGGGGAAGCTTTCTTT. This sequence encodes CASRMGPGEAFF.

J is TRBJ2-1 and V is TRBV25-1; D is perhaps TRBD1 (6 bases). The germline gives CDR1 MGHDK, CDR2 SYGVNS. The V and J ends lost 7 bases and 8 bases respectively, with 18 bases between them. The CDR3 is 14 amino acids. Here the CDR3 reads CASTSTGTVDEQFF. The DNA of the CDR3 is TGTGCCAGCACTTCGACAGGTACGGTCGATGAGCAGTTCTTC.

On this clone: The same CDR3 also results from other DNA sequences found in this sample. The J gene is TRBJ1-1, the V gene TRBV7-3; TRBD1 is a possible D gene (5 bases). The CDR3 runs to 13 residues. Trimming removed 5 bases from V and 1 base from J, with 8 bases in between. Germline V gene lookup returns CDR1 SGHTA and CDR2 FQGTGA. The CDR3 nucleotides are TGTGCCAGCAGCGCACAGGAGAACACTGAAGCTTTCTTT. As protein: CASSAQENTEAFF.

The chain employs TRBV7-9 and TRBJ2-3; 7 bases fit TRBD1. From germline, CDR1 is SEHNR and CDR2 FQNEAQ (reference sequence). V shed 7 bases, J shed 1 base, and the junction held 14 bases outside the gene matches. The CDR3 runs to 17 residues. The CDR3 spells CASTRGKWGAGTDTQYF. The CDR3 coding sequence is TGTGCCAGCACCAGGGGGAAGTGGGGCGCGGGCACAGATACGCAGTATTTT. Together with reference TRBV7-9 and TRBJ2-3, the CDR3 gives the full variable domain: DTGVSQNPRHKITKRGQNVTFRCDPISEHNRLYWYRQTLGQGPEFLTYFQNEAQLEKSRLLSDRFSAERPKGSFSTLEIQRTEQGDSAMYLCASTRGKWGAGTDTQYFGPGTRLTVL.

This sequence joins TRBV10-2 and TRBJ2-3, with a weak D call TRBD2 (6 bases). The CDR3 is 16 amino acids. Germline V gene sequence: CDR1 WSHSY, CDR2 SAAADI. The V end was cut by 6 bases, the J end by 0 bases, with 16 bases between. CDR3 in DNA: TGCGCCAGCAGCGGACTATCCGAACTTAGCACAGATACGCAGTATTTT. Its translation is CASSGLSELSTDTQYF.

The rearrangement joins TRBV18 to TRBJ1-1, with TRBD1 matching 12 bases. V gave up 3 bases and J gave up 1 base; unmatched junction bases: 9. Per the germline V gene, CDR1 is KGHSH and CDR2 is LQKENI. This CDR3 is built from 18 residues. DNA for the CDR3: TGTGCCAGCTCACCCCGCCGGGGACAGGGGGCCTCGAACACTGAAGCTTTCTTT. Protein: CASSPRRGQGASNTEAFF.

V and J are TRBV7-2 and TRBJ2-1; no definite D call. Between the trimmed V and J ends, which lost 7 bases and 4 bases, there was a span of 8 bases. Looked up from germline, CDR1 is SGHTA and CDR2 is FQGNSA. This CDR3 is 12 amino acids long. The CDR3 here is CASTDQYNEQFF. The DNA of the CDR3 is TGTGCCAGCACCGATCAGTACAATGAGCAGTTCTTC.

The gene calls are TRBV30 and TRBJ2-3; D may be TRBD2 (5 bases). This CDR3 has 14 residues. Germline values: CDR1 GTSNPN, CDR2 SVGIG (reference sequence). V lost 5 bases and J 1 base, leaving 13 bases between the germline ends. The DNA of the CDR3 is TGTGCCTGGCAGACCCTCGGGGGCACAGATACGCAGTATTTT. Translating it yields CAWQTLGGTDTQYF.

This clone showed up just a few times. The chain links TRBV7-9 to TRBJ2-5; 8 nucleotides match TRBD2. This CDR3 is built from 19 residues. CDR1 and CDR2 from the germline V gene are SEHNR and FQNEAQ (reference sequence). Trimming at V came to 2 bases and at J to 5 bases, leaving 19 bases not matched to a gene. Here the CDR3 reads CASSLRGGVGPLRRETQYF. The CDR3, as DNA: TGTGCCAGCAGCTTACGGGGGGGGGTTGGCCCACTCCGCCGGGAGACCCAGTACTTC.

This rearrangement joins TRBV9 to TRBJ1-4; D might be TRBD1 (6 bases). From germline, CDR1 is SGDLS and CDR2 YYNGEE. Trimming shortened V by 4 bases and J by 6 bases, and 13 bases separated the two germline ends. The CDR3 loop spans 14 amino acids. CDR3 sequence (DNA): TGTGCCAGCAGCCTGAGGGGGTCCGATGAAAAACTGTTTTTT. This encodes CASSLRGSDEKLFF.

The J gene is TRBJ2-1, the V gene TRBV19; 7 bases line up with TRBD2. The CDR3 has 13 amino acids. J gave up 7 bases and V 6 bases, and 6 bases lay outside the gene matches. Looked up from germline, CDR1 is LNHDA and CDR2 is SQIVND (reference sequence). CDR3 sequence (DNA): TGTGCCAGTAGGCCAGCGGGAAAGAATGAGCAGTTCTTC. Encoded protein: CASRPAGKNEQFF.

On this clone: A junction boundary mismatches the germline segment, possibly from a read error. The CDR3 loop is CANSLGQGGYTF. In DNA, the CDR3 is TGTGCCAACAGCTTGGGGCAGGGGGGCTACACCTTC. V gene TRBV5-6 combines with J gene TRBJ1-2; tentatively, D is TRBD1 (6 bases). The CDR3 contains 12 residues. Germline V gene sequence: CDR1 SGHDT, CDR2 YYEEEE.

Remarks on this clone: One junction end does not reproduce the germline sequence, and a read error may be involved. The CDR3 region is CVSSSQGGYGYTF. CDR3 in DNA: TGTGTCAGCAGTTCACAGGGGGGCTATGGCTACACCTTC. The chain recombines TRBV6-5 with TRBJ1-2, with 8 nucleotides matching TRBD1. The length of the CDR3 is 13 residues. Germline V gives CDR1 MNHEY, CDR2 SVGAGI.

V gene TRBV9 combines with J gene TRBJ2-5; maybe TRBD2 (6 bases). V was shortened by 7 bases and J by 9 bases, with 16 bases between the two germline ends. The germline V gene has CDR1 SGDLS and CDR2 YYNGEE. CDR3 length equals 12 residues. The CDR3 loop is CASRGAGNPQYF. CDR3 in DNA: TGTGCCAGCCGCGGGGCCGGGAACCCCCAGTACTTC.

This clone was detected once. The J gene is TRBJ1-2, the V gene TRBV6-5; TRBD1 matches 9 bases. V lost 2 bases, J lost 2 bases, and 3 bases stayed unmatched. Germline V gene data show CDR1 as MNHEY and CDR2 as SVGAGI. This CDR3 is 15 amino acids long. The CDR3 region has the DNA TGTGCCAGCAGTTACCGAGGGACAGGGAACTATGGCTACACCTTC. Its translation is CASSYRGTGNYGYTF.

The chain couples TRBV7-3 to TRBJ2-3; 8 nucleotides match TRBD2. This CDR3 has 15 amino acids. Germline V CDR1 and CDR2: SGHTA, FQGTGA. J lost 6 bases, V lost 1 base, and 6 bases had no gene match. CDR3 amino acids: CASSLIAGYTDTQYF. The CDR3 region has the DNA TGTGCCAGCAGCTTAATAGCGGGATACACCGATACGCAGTATTTT.

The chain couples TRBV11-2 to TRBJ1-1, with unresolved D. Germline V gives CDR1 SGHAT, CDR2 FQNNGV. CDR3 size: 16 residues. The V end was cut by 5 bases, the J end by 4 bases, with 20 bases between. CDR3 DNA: TGTGCCAGCAGCAAGCTCAGCGACTCAAGGAGCACTGAAGCTTTCTTT. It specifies CASSKLSDSRSTEAFF.

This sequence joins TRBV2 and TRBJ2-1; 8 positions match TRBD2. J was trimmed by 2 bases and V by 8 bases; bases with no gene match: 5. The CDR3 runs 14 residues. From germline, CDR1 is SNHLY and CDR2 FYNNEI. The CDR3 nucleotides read TGTGCCAGCTTACGGGAGGGCCCCTACAATGAGCAGTTCTTC. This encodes CASLREGPYNEQFF.

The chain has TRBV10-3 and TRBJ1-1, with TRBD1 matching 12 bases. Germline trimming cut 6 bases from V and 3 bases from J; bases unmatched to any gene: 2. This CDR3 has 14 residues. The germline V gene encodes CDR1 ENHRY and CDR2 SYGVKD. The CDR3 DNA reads TGTGCCATCAGGGGACAGGGGGCGGACACTGAAGCTTTCTTT. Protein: CAIRGQGADTEAFF.

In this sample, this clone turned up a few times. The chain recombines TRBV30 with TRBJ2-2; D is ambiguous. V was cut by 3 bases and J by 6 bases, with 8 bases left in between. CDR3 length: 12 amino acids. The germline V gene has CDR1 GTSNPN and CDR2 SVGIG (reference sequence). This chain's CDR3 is CAWSHQAGELFF. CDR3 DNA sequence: TGTGCCTGGAGCCATCAGGCCGGGGAGCTGTTTTTT.

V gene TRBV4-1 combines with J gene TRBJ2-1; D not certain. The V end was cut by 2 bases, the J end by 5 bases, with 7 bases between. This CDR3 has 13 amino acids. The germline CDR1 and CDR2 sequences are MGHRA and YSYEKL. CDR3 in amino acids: CASSQLAHNEQFF. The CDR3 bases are TGCGCCAGCAGCCAATTAGCCCACAATGAGCAGTTCTTC.

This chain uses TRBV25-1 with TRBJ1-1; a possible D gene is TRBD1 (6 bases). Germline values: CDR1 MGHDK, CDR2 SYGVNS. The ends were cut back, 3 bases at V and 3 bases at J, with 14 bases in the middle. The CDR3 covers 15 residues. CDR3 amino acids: CASSDQAGQYTEAFF. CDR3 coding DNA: TGTGCCAGCAGTGACCAAGCCGGACAGTACACTGAAGCTTTCTTT.

CDR3 protein: CASRDSWAGANVLTF. CDR3 bases: TGTGCCAGCAGGGATAGCTGGGCTGGGGCCAACGTCCTGACTTTC. The V gene is TRBV6-1, the J gene TRBJ2-6; the D is unclear. Deletions cut 6 bases from V and 2 bases from J, with 11 bases between. The V gene's germline CDR1 is MNHNS and CDR2 SASEGT. The CDR3 consists of 15 residues.

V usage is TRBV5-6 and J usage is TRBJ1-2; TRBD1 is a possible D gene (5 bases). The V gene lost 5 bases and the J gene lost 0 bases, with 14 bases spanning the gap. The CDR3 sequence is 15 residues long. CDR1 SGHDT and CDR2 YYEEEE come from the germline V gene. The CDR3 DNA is TGTGCCAGCAGAGCGAACCAGGGCCCTAACTATGGCTACACCTTC. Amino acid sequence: CASRANQGPNYGYTF.

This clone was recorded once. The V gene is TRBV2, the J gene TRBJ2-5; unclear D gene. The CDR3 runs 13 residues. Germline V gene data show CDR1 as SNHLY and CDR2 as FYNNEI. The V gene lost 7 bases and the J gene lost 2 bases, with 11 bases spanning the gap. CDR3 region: CASTLGKQETQYF. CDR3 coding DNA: TGTGCCAGCACCTTGGGCAAGCAAGAGACCCAGTACTTC.

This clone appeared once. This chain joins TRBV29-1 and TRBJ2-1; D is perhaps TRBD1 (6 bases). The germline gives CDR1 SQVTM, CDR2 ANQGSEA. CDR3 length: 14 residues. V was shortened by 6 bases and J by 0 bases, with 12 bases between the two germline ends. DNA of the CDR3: TGCAGCGTCGTCACAGGGAGCTCCTACAATGAGCAGTTCTTC. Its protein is CSVVTGSSYNEQFF.

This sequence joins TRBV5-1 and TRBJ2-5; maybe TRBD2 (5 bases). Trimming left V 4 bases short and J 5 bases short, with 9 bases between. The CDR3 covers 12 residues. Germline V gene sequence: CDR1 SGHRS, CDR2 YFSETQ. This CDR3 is CASSLRGETQYF. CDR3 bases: TGCGCCAGCAGCCTCCGAGGGGAGACCCAGTACTTC.

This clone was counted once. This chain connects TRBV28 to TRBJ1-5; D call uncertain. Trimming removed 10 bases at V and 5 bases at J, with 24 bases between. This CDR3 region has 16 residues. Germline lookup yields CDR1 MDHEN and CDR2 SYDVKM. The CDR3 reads CAIMPALFSIDQPQHF. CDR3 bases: TGTGCCATCATGCCAGCACTCTTTAGCATAGATCAGCCCCAGCATTTT.

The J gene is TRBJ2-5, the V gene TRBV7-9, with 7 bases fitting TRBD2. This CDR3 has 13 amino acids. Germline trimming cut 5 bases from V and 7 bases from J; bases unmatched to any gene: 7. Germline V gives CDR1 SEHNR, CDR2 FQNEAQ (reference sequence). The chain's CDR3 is CASSARERGTQYF. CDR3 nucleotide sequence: TGTGCCAGCAGCGCCCGGGAGCGGGGGACCCAGTACTTC.

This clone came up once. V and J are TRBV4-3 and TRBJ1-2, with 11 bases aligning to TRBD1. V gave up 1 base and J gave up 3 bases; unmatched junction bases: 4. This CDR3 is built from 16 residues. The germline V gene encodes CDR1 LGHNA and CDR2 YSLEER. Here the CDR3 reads CASSQGTGGADYGYTF. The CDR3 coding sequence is TGCGCCAGCAGCCAAGGGACAGGGGGCGCGGACTATGGCTACACCTTC.